The next 32 T cell receptor beta chains were all read from a single sample in a study of OX40 agonist ivuxolimab in advanced cancers. The assay was immunoSEQ multiplex PCR, and TCRdb's table has in-frame clones only and misses some. The data show approximately 56,000 clones, approximately 87% seen once. Sample: CD4+ or CD8+ T cells sorted from blood, taken in a trial of the OX40 agonist ivuxolimab. Receptor source: an adult with an advanced solid tumor such as melanoma, head and neck, liver or kidney cancer.

J is TRBJ1-5 and V is TRBV6-5; TRBD1 is a possible D gene (6 bases). The CDR3 extends over 15 amino acids. Trimming pared 6 bases from V and 2 bases from J, leaving 14 bases between. Germline CDR1 and CDR2: MNHEY and SVGAGI. The CDR3 bases are TGTGCCAGCAGCCCCGGGGGCTCGGGCAATCAGCCCCAGCATTTT. Its protein product is CASSPGGSGNQPQHF.

The chain recombines TRBV7-9 with TRBJ2-7, with 8 bases aligning to TRBD1. Trimming at V came to 5 bases and at J to 1 base, leaving 7 bases not matched to a gene. The length of the CDR3 is 15 residues. Germline V CDR1 and CDR2: SEHNR, FQNEAQ (reference sequence). CDR3 in DNA: TGTGCCAGCAGCCTCGACAGGGGACGGTCCTACGAGCAGTACTTC. This encodes CASSLDRGRSYEQYF.

V gene TRBV7-9 combines with J gene TRBJ1-3, with D unresolved. Trimming cost V 1 base and J 2 bases, with 12 bases left between them. Germline loops: CDR1 SEHNR, CDR2 FQNEAQ (reference sequence). The CDR3 runs to 16 residues. The CDR3 DNA reads as TGTGCCAGCAGCTTAGAGCGGAGAAGGACTGGAAACACCATATATTTT. Translating it yields CASSLERRRTGNTIYF.

V is TRBV2 and J is TRBJ1-5; D possibly corresponds to TRBD1 (5 bases). This CDR3 has 13 residues. Per germline, CDR1 SNHLY and CDR2 FYNNEI. With 4 bases removed from V and 5 bases from J, the gap between germline ends came to 9 bases. The DNA of the CDR3 is TGTGCCAGCAGTGTGGAGGGGCATCAGCCCCAGCATTTT. Residues: CASSVEGHQPQHF.

The chain combines TRBV28 with TRBJ1-1; D unresolved. This CDR3 contains 13 residues. CDR1 MDHEN and CDR2 SYDVKM come from the germline V gene. V was cut by 6 bases and J by 10 bases, with 18 bases left in between. The CDR3 is CASRLPETSGAFF. CDR3 DNA: TGTGCCAGCAGGCTCCCGGAGACCTCGGGAGCTTTCTTT.

This clone occurred once. The chain recombines TRBV11-3 with TRBJ2-1; D tentatively reads TRBD1 or TRBD2 (5 bases each). Germline assignment: CDR1 SGHNT and CDR2 YENEEA. The CDR3 is made up of 15 amino acids. Between the trimmed V and J ends, which lost 5 bases and 0 bases, there was a span of 11 bases. The CDR3, as DNA: TGTGCCAGCAGCCCTCGGGACGCCTCCTACAATGAGCAGTTCTTC. Encoded protein: CASSPRDASYNEQFF.

CDR3 residues: CASSDGTLSSYEQYF. In nucleotides, the CDR3 is TGTGCCAGCAGCGACGGGACGTTGAGCTCCTACGAGCAGTACTTC. This sequence joins TRBV11-2 and TRBJ2-7; either TRBD1 or TRBD2 may supply D (5 bases each). The V gene lost 5 bases and the J gene lost 0 bases, with 14 bases spanning the gap. This CDR3 has 15 residues. Germline values: CDR1 SGHAT, CDR2 FQNNGV.

V is TRBV10-2 and J is TRBJ2-1, with D maybe TRBD2 (5 bases). The length of the CDR3 is 14 residues. Germline values: CDR1 WSHSY, CDR2 SAAADI. V lost 4 bases, J lost 4 bases, and 11 bases lay in between. The CDR3, as DNA: TGCGCCAGCAGTGTTGAGGGAACTTACAATGAGCAGTTCTTC. This sequence encodes CASSVEGTYNEQFF.

This clone appeared once. The CDR3 sequence: CASSLFMNTEAFF. CDR3 sequence (DNA): TGTGCCAGCAGTCTCTTCATGAACACTGAAGCTTTCTTT. The J gene is TRBJ1-1, the V gene TRBV7-9, with no clear D. V lost 6 bases to trimming and J lost 0 bases, with 8 bases between them. This CDR3 comprises 13 residues. Germline V CDR1 and CDR2: SEHNR, FQNEAQ (reference sequence).

The chain recombines TRBV19 with TRBJ1-2; 8 bases agree with TRBD1. CDR3 length equals 16 residues. CDR1 and CDR2 from the germline V gene are LNHDA and SQIVND (reference sequence). The trim removed 3 bases at V and 5 bases at J, leaving 11 bases unmatched. In nucleotides, the CDR3 is TGTGCCAGTAGTATGAGCGGCAGGGGGCAAGGATATGGCTACACCTTC. It codes for CASSMSGRGQGYGYTF.

The chain carries TRBV5-1 and TRBJ1-2; D is unclear. The germline CDR1 and CDR2 sequences are SGHRS and YFSETQ. The CDR3 sequence is 16 residues long. V lost 0 bases, J lost 0 bases, and 12 bases lay in between. Here the CDR3 reads CASSLEGLTTNYGYTF. The CDR3 DNA reads as TGCGCCAGCAGCTTGGAAGGTCTTACCACTAACTATGGCTACACCTTC.

The V gene is TRBV5-4, the J gene TRBJ2-1; 8 positions match TRBD2. CDR1 and CDR2 from the germline V gene are SGHNT and YYREEE (reference sequence). This CDR3 is 15 amino acids long. V shed 0 bases and J 8 bases; nucleotides not matched to a gene: 7. The CDR3 DNA is TGTGCCAGCAGCTTGGGGCGGACTAGCCCCCATGAGCAGTTCTTC. Its protein is CASSLGRTSPHEQFF.

In its sample, this clone was seen once. The CDR3 loop reads CASSFTGNEQFF. CDR3 nucleotide sequence: TGTGCCAGCAGTTTTACAGGCAATGAGCAGTTCTTC. This chain connects TRBV6-1 to TRBJ2-1; a weak D match, TRBD1 (5 bases). Germline V gene data show CDR1 as MNHNS and CDR2 as SASEGT. This CDR3 is built from 12 residues. V shed 5 bases and J shed 6 bases, with 8 bases lying between them.

This clone was detected only once. The J gene is TRBJ1-4, the V gene TRBV7-8; D perhaps matches TRBD1 (6 bases). CDR1 and CDR2 from the germline V gene are SGHVS and FQNEAQ. Trimming shortened V by 1 base and J by 8 bases, and 14 bases separated the two germline ends. The CDR3 spans 15 residues. The CDR3 spells CASSLGGTRVEKLFF. In DNA form, the CDR3 reads TGTGCCAGCAGCTTAGGAGGGACAAGAGTCGAAAAACTGTTTTTT.

The genes are TRBV6-1 and TRBJ1-3; D is unresolved. V was trimmed by 1 base and J by 1 base, leaving 11 bases between them. CDR1 MNHNS and CDR2 SASEGT come from the germline V gene. This CDR3 is 16 amino acids long. The DNA for the CDR3 is TGTGCCAGCAGTGAAGACAGCCTTGGGTCTGGAAACACCATATATTTT. Its protein product is CASSEDSLGSGNTIYF.

This clone was observed a single time. This chain links TRBV4-1 with TRBJ2-2; D gene ambiguous. CDR3 length equals 14 residues. V was pared by 1 base and J by 3 bases, with 6 bases between. Per germline, CDR1 MGHRA and CDR2 YSYEKL. This CDR3 is CASSQVRYTGELFF. The DNA for the CDR3 is TGCGCCAGCAGCCAAGTAAGGTACACCGGGGAGCTGTTTTTT.

This chain connects TRBV14 to TRBJ1-3; 11 bases match TRBD1. The CDR3 has 16 amino acids. Trimming took 5 bases from V and 3 from J; bases not matched to a gene: 6. Looked up from germline, CDR1 is SGHDN and CDR2 is FVKESK. The CDR3 protein is CASSSTGTGGGNTIYF. The CDR3 DNA sequence: TGTGCCAGCAGCTCGACCGGGACAGGGGGTGGAAACACCATATATTTT.

The chain is built from TRBV1 and TRBJ2-5; whether TRBD2, the table's D call, matches the DNA was not checked. TRBV1 is tagged as a pseudogene. CDR3 size: 11 residues. Here the CDR3 DNA reads TGCACCAGCAGCCCACTCTCGACCCAGTACTTC. As protein: CTSSPLSTQYF.

The V and J genes are TRBV28 and TRBJ1-5, with TRBD1 identical over 7 bases. With 7 bases clipped from V and 5 bases from J, the junction kept 26 bases outside the gene matches. The CDR3 runs 20 residues. Germline CDR1 and CDR2: MDHEN and SYDVKM. The CDR3 loop reads CASTHPHFGRQGLVDQPQHF. The DNA for the CDR3 is TGTGCCAGCACCCACCCCCACTTTGGACGACAGGGTTTAGTTGATCAGCCCCAGCATTTT. Using reference TRBV28 and TRBJ1-5 for the parts outside the CDR3, the full variable domain is DVKVTQSSRYLVKRTGEKVFLECVQDMDHENMFWYRQDPGLGLRLIYFSYDVKMKEKGDIPEGYSVSREKKERFSLILESASTNQTSMYLCASTHPHFGRQGLVDQPQHFGDGTRLSIL.

The CDR3 DNA reads as TGCGCCAGCAGCCAAGATGCGCGGGACAGAGCTTTCTTT. This translates into CASSQDARDRAFF. This chain links TRBV4-3 with TRBJ1-1; 7 bases map to TRBD1. V dropped 0 bases and J dropped 10; count of bases not matched to a gene: 5. Per germline, CDR1 LGHNA and CDR2 YSLEER. This CDR3 has 13 residues.

This sequence joins TRBV5-4 and TRBJ2-7; no firm D call. This CDR3 has 11 residues. V lost 3 bases and J 0 bases, leaving 1 base between the germline ends. CDR1 and CDR2 (germline): SGHNT, YYREEE (reference sequence). The CDR3 here is CASSSSYEQYF. The CDR3 DNA reads TGTGCCAGCAGCTCCTCCTACGAGCAGTACTTC. Using reference TRBV5-4 and TRBJ2-7 for the parts outside the CDR3, the full variable domain is ETGVTQSPTHLIKTRGQQVTLRCSSQSGHNTVSWYQQALGQGPQFIFQYYREEENGRGNFPPRFSGLQFPNYSSELNVNALELDDSALYLCASSSSYEQYFGPGTRLTVT.

The chain couples TRBV29-1 to TRBJ1-1; 8 bases align to TRBD1. This CDR3 comprises 13 residues. With V trimmed by 6 bases and J by 0 bases, 3 bases remained unmatched. Germline lookup yields CDR1 SQVTM and CDR2 ANQGSEA. The CDR3 bases are TGCAGCGTAAACAGGGGGATGAACACTGAAGCTTTCTTT. Encoded protein: CSVNRGMNTEAFF.

J is TRBJ1-2 and V is TRBV19; TRBD1 aligns across 9 bases. Germline assignment: CDR1 LNHDA and CDR2 SQIVND (reference sequence). V trimming: 6 bases; J trimming: 4 bases; junction bases outside the gene matches: 12. The CDR3 totals 16 residues. The CDR3 nucleotides read TGTGCCAGTAGCAAAACCGGGACAGGGATTTTCTATGGCTACACCTTC. Translating it yields CASSKTGTGIFYGYTF.

The V call is TRBV6-5, the J call TRBJ2-7; possibly TRBD2 for D (5 bases). Germline CDR1 reads MNHEY; CDR2 reads SVGAGI. The CDR3 runs 13 residues. The germline V and J ends were trimmed by 5 bases and 6 bases, with 14 bases remaining between them. The chain's CDR3 is CASSVGRRGEQYF. The CDR3 region has the DNA TGTGCCAGCAGTGTGGGGAGACGAGGCGAGCAGTACTTC.

DNA of the CDR3: TGTGCCACCAGCACCTACAAACAGCGGGAGAGACAAGAGACCCAGTACTTC. Translation gives CATSTYKQRERQETQYF. This rearrangement joins TRBV15 to TRBJ2-5; 8 bases are shared with TRBD2. Trimming cost V 4 bases and J 2 bases; bases outside gene matches: 12. This CDR3 is built from 17 residues. Germline V gene data show CDR1 as LNHNV and CDR2 as YYDKDF (reference sequence).

The chain joins TRBV5-1 to TRBJ2-1, with 10 bases identical to TRBD2. Trimming took 0 bases from V and 0 from J; bases not matched to a gene: 6. CDR3 size: 18 residues. Germline V gene sequence: CDR1 SGHRS, CDR2 YFSETQ. The CDR3 region has the DNA TGCGCCAGCAGCTTGGGTCTAGCGGGGGTTAGCTCCTACAATGAGCAGTTCTTC. This encodes CASSLGLAGVSSYNEQFF.

The chain joins TRBV4-3 to TRBJ1-3; D is ambiguous. With 4 bases removed from V and 1 base from J, the gap between germline ends came to 11 bases. Germline CDR1 LGHNA, CDR2 YSLEER. The CDR3 contains 15 residues. The chain's CDR3 is CASSLTKISGNTIYF. CDR3 DNA: TGCGCCAGCAGCCTCACCAAAATATCTGGAAACACCATATATTTT.

The V gene is TRBV19, the J gene TRBJ2-3; weak D call: TRBD1 (5 bases). Germline CDR1 and CDR2: LNHDA and SQIVND (reference sequence). This CDR3 has 14 residues. Deletions cut 7 bases from V and 9 bases from J, with 20 bases between. The CDR3 region is CASNRQPADGTQYF. The CDR3 DNA reads TGTGCCAGTAACAGGCAGCCCGCCGACGGGACGCAGTATTTT.

The chain combines TRBV5-1 with TRBJ1-1; 7 bases are a match to TRBD1. This CDR3 region has 14 residues. Germline V gene sequence: CDR1 SGHRS, CDR2 YFSETQ. Germline trimming cut 4 bases from V and 6 bases from J; bases unmatched to any gene: 9. The CDR3 region has the DNA TGCGCCAGCAGCGTCGAGACAGGGTACGCTGAAGCTTTCTTT. It encodes CASSVETGYAEAFF.

V gene TRBV7-9 combines with J gene TRBJ1-1, with D uncertain. The germline CDR1 and CDR2 sequences are SEHNR and FQNEAQ (reference sequence). CDR3 length: 15 residues. V was pared by 2 bases and J by 2 bases, with 12 bases between. Here the CDR3 reads CASSLTSQPNTEAFF. The DNA of the CDR3 is TGTGCCAGCAGCTTAACTAGTCAGCCAAACACTGAAGCTTTCTTT.

This clone has just a few counts. The V and J genes are TRBV2 and TRBJ1-1; D ambiguous. V lost 7 bases to trimming and J lost 4 bases, with 10 bases between them. There are 12 residues in the CDR3. The germline V gene encodes CDR1 SNHLY and CDR2 FYNNEI. In DNA, the CDR3 is TGTGCCAGCACTCCGGAAAGCACTGAAGCTTTCTTT. Translated: CASTPESTEAFF. The full variable domain, with the rest looked up from reference TRBV2 and TRBJ1-1, is EPEVTQTPSHQVTQMGQEVILRCVPISNHLYFYWYRQILGQKVEFLVSFYNNEISEKSEIFDDQFSVERPDGSNFTLKIRSTKLEDSAMYFCASTPESTEAFFGQGTRLTVV.

V is TRBV6-1 and J is TRBJ1-1; TRBD1 aligns across 8 bases. The CDR3 loop spans 14 amino acids. CDR1 is MNHNS, CDR2 SASEGT, per germline. J gave up 0 bases and V 6 bases, and 3 bases lay outside the gene matches. The CDR3 bases are TGTGCCAGCAGCAACAGGGGGATGAACACTGAAGCTTTCTTT. It yields the protein CASSNRGMNTEAFF.